The sequence of this TCR beta chain was determined in a study of shared clonotypes between healthy human individuals. Whole-study findings and limits: Sequencing depth was predicted to influence how clonotypes are shared among donors. Shared clonotypes: about 5.3% naive CD4, about 3.3% naive CD8, roughly 2.2% memory CD4, 0.35% to 0.5% memory CD8.

Per the original methods: ImmunoSEQ output lacked quality scores and full-length reads, limiting matched filtering. Profiling relied on immunoSEQ multiplex PCR, and the TCRdb table lists in-frame clones only, not all of them. The V and J calls and clone size were taken over from that table, and D and trimming were inferred from the DNA. The table lists 2,500,000 or so clones, 80% to 95% of them singletons. For this clone: Its antigen remains unknown.

V shed 4 bases and J shed 8 bases, with 19 bases lying between them. The length of the CDR3 is 15 residues. Germline V gene lookup returns CDR1 SGHRS and CDR2 YFSETQ. The sequenced sample consisted of naive CD4+ T cells from PBMCs. Sample subset: CD45RA+ positively selected. The rearrangement joins TRBV5-1 to TRBJ2-1; no firm D call. This receptor was obtained from a man younger than 35 in good health. Some clones in this sample may be carry-over from other donors' samples. The CDR3 nucleotides are TGCGCCAGCAGCCCAACACCCCGGTCGTGGGATGAGCAGTTCTTC. Protein sequence: CASSPTPRSWDEQFF. Based on the CDR3 plus reference TRBV5-1 and TRBJ2-1, the full variable domain is KAGVTQTPRYLIKTRGQQVTLSCSPISGHRSVSWYQQTPGQGLQFLFEYFSETQRNKGNFPGRFSGRQFSNSRSEMNVSTLELGDSALYLCASSPTPRSWDEQFFGPGTRLTVL.